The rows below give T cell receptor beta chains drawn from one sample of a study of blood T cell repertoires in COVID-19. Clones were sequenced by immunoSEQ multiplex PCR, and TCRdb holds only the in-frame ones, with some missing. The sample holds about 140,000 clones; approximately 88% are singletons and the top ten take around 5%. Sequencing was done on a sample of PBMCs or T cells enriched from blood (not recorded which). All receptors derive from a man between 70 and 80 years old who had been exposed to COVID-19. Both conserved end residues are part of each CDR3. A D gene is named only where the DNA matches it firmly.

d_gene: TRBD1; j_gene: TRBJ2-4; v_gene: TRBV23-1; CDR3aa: CASRDRGECIQYF; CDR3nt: TGCGCCAGCAGGGACAGGGGCGAATGCATTCAGTACTTC
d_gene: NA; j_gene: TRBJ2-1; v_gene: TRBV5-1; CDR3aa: CASSFYQAFSYNEQFF; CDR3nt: TGCGCCAGCAGCTTTTACCAGGCTTTCTCCTACAATGAGCAGTTCTTC
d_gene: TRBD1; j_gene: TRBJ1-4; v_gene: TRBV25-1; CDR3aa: CASSVSGTGNEKLFF; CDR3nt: TGTGCCAGCAGTGTTTCGGGGACAGGGAATGAAAAACTGTTTTTT
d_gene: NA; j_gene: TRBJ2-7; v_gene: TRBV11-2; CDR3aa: CASSRRIRDSGHEQYF; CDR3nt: TGTGCCAGCAGCCGGCGGATCCGGGACTCCGGGCACGAGCAGTACTTC
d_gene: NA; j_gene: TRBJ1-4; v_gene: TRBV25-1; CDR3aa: CASSESRSTNEKLFF; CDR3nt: TGTGCCAGCAGTGAATCGAGATCAACTAATGAAAAACTGTTTTTT
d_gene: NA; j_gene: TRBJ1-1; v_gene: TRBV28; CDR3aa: CASSLSDRDTEAFF; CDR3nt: TGTGCCAGCAGTTTATCGGACAGAGACACTGAAGCTTTCTTT
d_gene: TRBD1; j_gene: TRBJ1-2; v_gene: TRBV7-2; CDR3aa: CASRPTGGLEGYTF; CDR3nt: TGTGCCAGCAGGCCGACAGGGGGACTAGAAGGCTACACCTTC
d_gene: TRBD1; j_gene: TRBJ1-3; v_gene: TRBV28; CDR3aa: CASRQGRNTIYF; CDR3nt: TGTGCCAGCAGACAGGGGAGAAACACCATATATTTT
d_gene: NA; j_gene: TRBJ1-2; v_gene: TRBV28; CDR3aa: CASSLVVRARGYTF; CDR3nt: TGTGCCAGCAGTTTAGTAGTCAGGGCCCGCGGCTACACCTTC
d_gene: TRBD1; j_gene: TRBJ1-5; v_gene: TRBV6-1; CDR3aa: CASSEDQGGYQPQHF; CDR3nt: TGTGCCAGCAGTGAAGATCAGGGGGGATACCAGCCCCAGCATTTT
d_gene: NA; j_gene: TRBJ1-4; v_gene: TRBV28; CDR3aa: CASSLSGATNEKLFF; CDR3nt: TGTGCCAGCAGTCTCTCAGGGGCAACTAATGAAAAACTGTTTTTT